The rows below give T cell receptor beta chains drawn from one sample of a study of blood T cells in healthy people across ages. TCRdb re-derived calls from the 5' RACE reads in MiXCR, one entry per CDR3 protein. The table has hundreds of thousands of distinct CDR3 sequences, 22% seen once. The sequenced material came from blood. These receptors came from a man aged 65 to 79 in good health. Both conserved end residues are part of each CDR3. Each record gives: J gene, V gene, clone size, D gene, CDR3 DNA, CDR3 protein. The D gene is left open where the match is weak. Clone sizes are given selectively: once, few, many, or a class where the clone is expanded.

>TRBJ1-2|TRBV7-6|few|TRBD1
TGTGCCAGCAGCGCCAGGACAGGCGGAGCTAACTATGGCTACACCTTC
CASSARTGGANYGYTF
>TRBJ2-3|TRBV7-8|NA|NA
TGTGCCGGCAGCTTACTCTCGAGCACAGATACGCAGTATTTT
CAGSLLSSTDTQYF
>TRBJ1-4|TRBV6-1|once|NA
TGTGCCAGCAGTGACCCTGGAGCAACTAATGAAAAACTGTTTTTT
CASSDPGATNEKLFF
>TRBJ2-3|TRBV3-1|NA|TRBD1
TGTGCCAGCAGCCAAGGCTATGTAAAGGTACAGACAGGGCGCACAGATACGCAGTATTTT
CASSQGYVKVQTGRTDTQYF
>TRBJ1-2|TRBV12-3/TRBV12-4|few|TRBD1
TGTGCCAGCAGGCGGGGACAGAGTTTTTATGGCTACACCTTC
CASRRGQSFYGYTF
>TRBJ2-5|TRBV7-8|NA|NA
TGTGCCAGCAGCTTAGTAGGGCTAAAAAGAGAGACCCAGTACTTC
CASSLVGLKRETQYF
>TRBJ2-3|TRBV12-3/TRBV12-4|few|NA
TGTGCCAGCAGCCACAGGCGAGGGAGGAAGGATACGCAGTATTTT
CASSHRRGRKDTQYF
>TRBJ1-5|TRBV20-1|NA|NA
TGCAGTGCTGAGAGACGACTCAATCAGCCCCAGCATTTT
CSAERRLNQPQHF
>TRBJ2-4|TRBV11-1|once|NA
TGTGCCAGCAGCCCCCGCGTGGGGCTAGGAACCAAAAACATTCAGTACTTC
CASSPRVGLGTKNIQYF
>TRBJ1-2|TRBV28|few|NA
TGTGCCAGCAACGAGTCGGTCAAGGGCTACACCTTC
CASNESVKGYTF
>TRBJ2-1|TRBV7-8|NA|TRBD2
TGTGCCAGCAGCCCTAATAGCGGGCATATTTACAATGAGCAGTTCTTC
CASSPNSGHIYNEQFF
>TRBJ1-2|TRBV7-2|few|NA
TGTGCCAGCAGCTTAGTGGATTTGTTTCATGAGGGCTACACCTTC
CASSLVDLFHEGYTF
>TRBJ2-1|TRBV3-1|few|TRBD2
TGTGCCAGCAGCCGCGACGGACTAGCGGGAAATGAGCAGTTCTTC
CASSRDGLAGNEQFF
>TRBJ2-3|TRBV18|many|TRBD2
TGTGCCAGCTCACCACCTAGCGGGGGGGCCCTGATACGGAGCACAGATACGCAGTATTTT
CASSPPSGGALIRSTDTQYF
>TRBJ2-4|TRBV7-9|NA|NA
TGTGCCAGCAGCCGATCGGACGGGCAGTACTTC
CASSRSDGQYF
>TRBJ1-1|TRBV27|few|NA
TGTGCCAGCAGTTTACGAAGACAGAACACTGAAGCTTTCTTT
CASSLRRQNTEAFF
>TRBJ2-3|TRBV12-3/TRBV12-4|NA|TRBD2
TGTGCCAGCAGCCTTGGCCCTAATAGCGGGGGGGCGGATACGCAGTATTTT
CASSLGPNSGGADTQYF
>TRBJ2-1|TRBV3-1|few|TRBD2
TGTGCCAGCAGCCCTACTAGCGGGAGGATTAACAATGAGCAGTTCTTC
CASSPTSGRINNEQFF
>TRBJ2-5|TRBV20-1|few|TRBD2
TGCAGTGCTAGAGATTTCAGCGGGGGGGATTCTGAGACCCAGTACTTC
CSARDFSGGDSETQYF
>TRBJ1-1|TRBV3-1|NA|NA
TGTGCCAGCAGCCAAGTGGCCTCGGGAACTGAAGCTTTCTTT
CASSQVASGTEAFF
>TRBJ2-3|TRBV15|NA|NA
TGTGCCACCAGCAGGTTCCTTACCCCATCAGATACGCAGTATTTT
CATSRFLTPSDTQYF
>TRBJ2-5|TRBV20-1|NA|TRBD2
TGCAGTGCTAAAGCCGGGACTAGCGGGACCCAGTACTTC
CSAKAGTSGTQYF
>TRBJ1-3|TRBV7-2|NA|NA
TGTGCCAGCAGCTCGAGTCTAGCTGGAAACACCATATATTTT
CASSSSLAGNTIYF
>TRBJ1-1|TRBV5-1|NA|NA
TGCGCCAGCAGCTTGGAGGGCAGGGGAGAAGCTTTCTTT
CASSLEGRGEAFF
>TRBJ1-1|TRBV7-2|NA|NA
TGTGCCAGCAGAAAAGATCGGACGGACCGTGAAGCTTTCTTT
CASRKDRTDREAFF
>TRBJ1-1|TRBV5-5|few|NA
TGTGCCAGCAGCTTGGATTCAGGGGCTTTCTTT
CASSLDSGAFF
>TRBJ1-5|TRBV4-2|few|NA
TGTGCCAGCAGCCAAGCAGATAATCGGCCCCAGCATTTT
CASSQADNRPQHF
>TRBJ1-2|TRBV11-2|few|NA
TGTGCCAGCAGCCCTTTGGCAGTACAGTATGGCTACACCTTC
CASSPLAVQYGYTF
>TRBJ2-5|TRBV3-1|NA|TRBD1
TGTGCCAGCAGCCAAGATGTGACAGGGCTGGGGGAGCAGTACTTC
CASSQDVTGLGEQYF
>TRBJ2-2|TRBV5-1|NA|NA
TGCGCCAGCAGCTCGGGCGGGGAGCTGTTTTTT
CASSSGGELFF
>TRBJ2-5|TRBV24-1|NA|NA
TGTGCCACCAGTGATCCCTTGGGGGTAGAGACCCAGTACTTC
CATSDPLGVETQYF
>TRBJ1-5|TRBV6-1|few|NA
TGTGCCAGCAGTGAAGCGATCTATAGCAATCAGCCCCAGCATTTT
CASSEAIYSNQPQHF
>TRBJ2-3|TRBV5-1|few|TRBD1
TGCGCCAGCAGCCCCACGACAGGGGTCACAGATACGCAGTATTTT
CASSPTTGVTDTQYF
>TRBJ2-2|TRBV5-1|NA|TRBD1
TGCGCCAGCGCTCTGACAGGGACCGGGGAGCTGTTTTTT
CASALTGTGELFF
>TRBJ2-3|TRBV9|few|NA
TGTGCCAGCAGCGTAGGTGTAGGGGAGACAGATACGCAGTATTTT
CASSVGVGETDTQYF
>TRBJ2-5|TRBV7-6|few|NA
TGTGCCAGCAGCTTAGTTGGCGTGGGGACCCAGTACTTC
CASSLVGVGTQYF
>TRBJ2-1|TRBV18|few|TRBD1
TGTGCCAGCTCACCCTTCGCCGATGGGACAGGGTCCTACAATGAGCAGTTCTTC
CASSPFADGTGSYNEQFF
>TRBJ2-2|TRBV24-1|few|TRBD1
TGTGCCACCAGTGATCCGTTAAGGGGGTTCCAGGGGGCAAACACCGGGGAGCTGTTTTTT
CATSDPLRGFQGANTGELFF
>TRBJ1-2|TRBV10-3|NA|NA
TGTGCCATCAGTGACGCGGGGGCGGGCTACACCTTC
CAISDAGAGYTF
>TRBJ2-5|TRBV12-3/TRBV12-4|NA|TRBD2
TGTGCCAGCAGTTTAGGTCCGGGGGGTGAAGAGACCCAGTACTTC
CASSLGPGGEETQYF
>TRBJ2-2|TRBV29-1|few|NA
TGCAGCGTTGAGAGGGGGGCGCGCACCGGGGAGCTGTTTTTT
CSVERGARTGELFF
>TRBJ1-4|TRBV7-9|NA|TRBD1
TGTGCCAGCAGCCCGCTGGCGGGACAGTTTAATGAAAAACTGTTTTTT
CASSPLAGQFNEKLFF
>TRBJ2-3|TRBV12-3/TRBV12-4|NA|TRBD1
TGTGCCAGCAGTTGGACAGGGGTGGGCACGCAGTATTTT
CASSWTGVGTQYF
>TRBJ2-3|TRBV6-5|NA|TRBD1
TGTGCCAGCGCAGGGGGCGCCCCCACAGATACGCAGTATTTT
CASAGGAPTDTQYF
>TRBJ2-3|TRBV6-6|NA|TRBD2
TGTGCCAGCACCGAAATGGTCGATAGCGGGAAGAAAGGGTATTTT
CASTEMVDSGKKGYF
>TRBJ2-3|TRBV28|few|TRBD2
TGTGCCAGCAGTTTTTCGGGGGGACTAGCGGGGTCAGATACGCAGTATTTT
CASSFSGGLAGSDTQYF
>TRBJ1-5|TRBV29-1|NA|NA
TGCAGCGTTGGGTTTAGCGATCAGCCCCAGCATTTT
CSVGFSDQPQHF
>TRBJ2-3|TRBV5-1|NA|NA
TGCACCAGCAGCTTGTGGGGAGATACGCAGTATTTT
CTSSLWGDTQYF
>TRBJ2-5|TRBV5-5|NA|NA
TGTGCCAGCAGCTTTGGGGCAGTTTGGGAGACCCAGTACTTC
CASSFGAVWETQYF
>TRBJ1-2|TRBV29-1|few|TRBD1
TGCAGCGCCGAGGACAGGGGGGGATCTGGCTACACCTTC
CSAEDRGGSGYTF
>TRBJ2-1|TRBV9|NA|NA
TGTGCCAGCAGCGTAGCCGCAAACTCCTACAATGAGCAGTTCTTC
CASSVAANSYNEQFF